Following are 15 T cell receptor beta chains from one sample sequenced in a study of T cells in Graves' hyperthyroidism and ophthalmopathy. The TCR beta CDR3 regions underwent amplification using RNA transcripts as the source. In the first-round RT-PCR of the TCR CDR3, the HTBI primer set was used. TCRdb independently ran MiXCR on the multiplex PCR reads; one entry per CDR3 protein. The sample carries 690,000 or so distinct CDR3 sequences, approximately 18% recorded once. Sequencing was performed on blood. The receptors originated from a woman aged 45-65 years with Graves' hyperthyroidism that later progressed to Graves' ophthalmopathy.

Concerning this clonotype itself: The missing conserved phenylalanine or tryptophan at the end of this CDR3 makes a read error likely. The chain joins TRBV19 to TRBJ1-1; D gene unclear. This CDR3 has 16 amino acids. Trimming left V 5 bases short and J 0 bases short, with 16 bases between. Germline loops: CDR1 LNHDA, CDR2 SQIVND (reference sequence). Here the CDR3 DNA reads TGTGCCAGTAGTTCAGTTAAGGGCACGATGAACACTGAAGCTTTCTCT. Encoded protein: CASSSVKGTMNTEAFS.

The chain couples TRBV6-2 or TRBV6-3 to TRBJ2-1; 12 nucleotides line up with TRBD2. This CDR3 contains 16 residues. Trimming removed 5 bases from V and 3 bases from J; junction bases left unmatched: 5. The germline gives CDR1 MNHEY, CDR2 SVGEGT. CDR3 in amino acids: CASSRTSGVIYNEQFF. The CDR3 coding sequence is TGTGCCAGCAGTCGGACTAGCGGGGTTATCTACAATGAGCAGTTCTTC.

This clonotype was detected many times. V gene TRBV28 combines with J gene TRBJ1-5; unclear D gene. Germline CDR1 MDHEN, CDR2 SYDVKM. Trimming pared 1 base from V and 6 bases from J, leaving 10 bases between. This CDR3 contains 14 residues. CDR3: CASSLSAKFQPQHF. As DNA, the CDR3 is TGTGCCAGCAGTTTATCGGCCAAGTTTCAGCCCCAGCATTTT.

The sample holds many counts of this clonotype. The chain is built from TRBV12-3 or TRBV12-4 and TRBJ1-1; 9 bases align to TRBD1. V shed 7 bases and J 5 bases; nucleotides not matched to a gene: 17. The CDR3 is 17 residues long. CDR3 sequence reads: CASIEDRGVSRGTEAFF. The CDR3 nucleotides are TGTGCCAGCATCGAAGACAGGGGGGTATCTAGGGGTACTGAAGCTTTCTTT.

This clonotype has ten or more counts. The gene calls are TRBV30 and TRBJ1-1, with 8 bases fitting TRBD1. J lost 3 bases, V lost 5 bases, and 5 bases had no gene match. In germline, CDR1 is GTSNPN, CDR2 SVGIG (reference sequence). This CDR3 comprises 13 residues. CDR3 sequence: CAWEPGGYTEAFF. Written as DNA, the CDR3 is TGTGCCTGGGAGCCAGGGGGCTACACTGAAGCTTTCTTT.

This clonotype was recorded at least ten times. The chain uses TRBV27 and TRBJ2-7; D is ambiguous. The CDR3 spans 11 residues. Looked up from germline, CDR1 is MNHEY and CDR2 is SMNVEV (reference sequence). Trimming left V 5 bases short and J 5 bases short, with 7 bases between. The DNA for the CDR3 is TGTGCCAGCAGTAAGGGCCACGAGCAGTACTTC. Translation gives CASSKGHEQYF.

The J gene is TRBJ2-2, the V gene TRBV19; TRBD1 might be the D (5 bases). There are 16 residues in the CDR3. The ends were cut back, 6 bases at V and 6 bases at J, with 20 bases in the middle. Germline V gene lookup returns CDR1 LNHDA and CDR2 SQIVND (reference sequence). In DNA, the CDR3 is TGTGCCAGTAGCATGTTCAGGGCAGGGTTCCCCGGGGAGCTGTTTTTT. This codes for CASSMFRAGFPGELFF.

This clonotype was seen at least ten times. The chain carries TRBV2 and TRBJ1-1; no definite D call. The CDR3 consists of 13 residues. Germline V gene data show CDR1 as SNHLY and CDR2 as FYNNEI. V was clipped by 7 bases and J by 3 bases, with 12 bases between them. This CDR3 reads CASIRVGYTEAFF. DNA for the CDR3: TGTGCCAGCATAAGAGTAGGATACACTGAAGCTTTCTTT.

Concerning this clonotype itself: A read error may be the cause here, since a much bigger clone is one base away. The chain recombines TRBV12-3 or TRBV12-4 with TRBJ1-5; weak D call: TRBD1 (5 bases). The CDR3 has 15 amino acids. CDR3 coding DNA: TGTGCCAGCAGCCCCTCGGCGGGGGTGAGTCAGCTCCAGCATTTT. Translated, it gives CASSPSAGVSQLQHF.

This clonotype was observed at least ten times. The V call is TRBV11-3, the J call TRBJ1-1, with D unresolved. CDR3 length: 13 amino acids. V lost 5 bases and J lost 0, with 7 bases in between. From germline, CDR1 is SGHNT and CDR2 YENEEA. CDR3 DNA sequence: TGTGCCAGCAGCGAGAACATGAACACTGAAGCTTTCTTT. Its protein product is CASSENMNTEAFF.

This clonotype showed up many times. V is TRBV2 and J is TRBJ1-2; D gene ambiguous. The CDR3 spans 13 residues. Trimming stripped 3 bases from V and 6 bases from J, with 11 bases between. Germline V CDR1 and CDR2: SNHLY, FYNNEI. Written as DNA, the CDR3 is TGTGCCAGCAGTGATTTCTGGGGAGATGGCTACACCTTC. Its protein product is CASSDFWGDGYTF.

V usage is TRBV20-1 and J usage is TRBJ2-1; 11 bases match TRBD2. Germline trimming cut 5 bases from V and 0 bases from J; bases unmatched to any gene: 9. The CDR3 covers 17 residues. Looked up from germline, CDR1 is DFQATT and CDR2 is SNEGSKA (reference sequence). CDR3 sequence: CSAFNPGTSGSYNEQFF. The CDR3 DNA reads TGCAGTGCTTTTAACCCCGGGACTAGCGGCTCCTACAATGAGCAGTTCTTC.

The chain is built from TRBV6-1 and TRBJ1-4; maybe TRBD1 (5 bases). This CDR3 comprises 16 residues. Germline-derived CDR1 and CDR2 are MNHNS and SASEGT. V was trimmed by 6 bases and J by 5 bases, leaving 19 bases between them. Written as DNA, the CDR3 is TGTGCCAGCAGGATAAATACCGGGCGGGGGAATGAAAAACTGTTTTTT. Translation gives CASRINTGRGNEKLFF.

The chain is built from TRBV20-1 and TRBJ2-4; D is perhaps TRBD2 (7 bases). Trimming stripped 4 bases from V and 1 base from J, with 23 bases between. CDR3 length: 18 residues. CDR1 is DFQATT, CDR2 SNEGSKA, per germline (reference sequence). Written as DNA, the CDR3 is TGCAGTGCTATCCGACTCGCGGGGGCGAGGTCGGCCAAAAACATTCAGTACTTC. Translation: CSAIRLAGARSAKNIQYF.

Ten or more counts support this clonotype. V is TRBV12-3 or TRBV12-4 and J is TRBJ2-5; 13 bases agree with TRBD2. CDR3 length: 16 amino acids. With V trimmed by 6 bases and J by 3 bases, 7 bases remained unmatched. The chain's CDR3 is CASRRTSGGLKETQYF. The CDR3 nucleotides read TGTGCCAGCAGACGGACTAGCGGGGGCCTAAAAGAGACCCAGTACTTC.